Below, 10 T cell receptor beta chains from the same sample are listed, as sequenced in a study of OX40 agonist ivuxolimab in advanced cancers. Produced via immunoSEQ multiplex PCR; TCRdb's table is partial and in-frame only. The table lists roughly 75,000 clones, approximately 92% of them singletons. The sequenced sample was CD4+ or CD8+ T cells sorted from blood, obtained in a trial of the OX40 agonist ivuxolimab. Source of these receptors: an adult with an advanced solid tumor such as melanoma, head and neck, liver or kidney cancer.

This chain joins TRBV27 and TRBJ1-5; 9 bases are a match to TRBD1. Germline V gene sequence: CDR1 MNHEY, CDR2 SMNVEV (reference sequence). Trimming at V came to 2 bases and at J to 0 bases, leaving 5 bases not matched to a gene. CDR3 size: 17 residues. The CDR3 DNA reads TGTGCCAGCAGTTTAGGGACAGGGATACGTAGCAATCAGCCCCAGCATTTT. It codes for CASSLGTGIRSNQPQHF.

The chain combines TRBV6-5 with TRBJ2-7; D is unresolved. The CDR3 runs to 14 residues. The ends were cut back, 5 bases at V and 7 bases at J, with 18 bases in the middle. Germline CDR1 is MNHEY and CDR2 is SVGAGI. The CDR3 loop reads CASSPRVAPYEQYF. The CDR3 region has the DNA TGTGCCAGCAGTCCACGGGTGGCCCCTTATGAGCAGTACTTC.

The V call is TRBV5-6, the J call TRBJ1-2; D gene unclear. The CDR3 totals 16 residues. V dropped 0 bases and J dropped 6 bases, with 18 bases sitting between them. Germline-derived CDR1 and CDR2 are SGHDT and YYEEEE. The chain's CDR3 is CASSLEPKSGSDGYTF. The DNA of the CDR3 is TGTGCCAGCAGCTTGGAGCCCAAGTCCGGGAGTGATGGCTACACCTTC.

The V gene is TRBV15, the J gene TRBJ2-7, with no clear D. The CDR3 runs 13 residues. Germline V CDR1 and CDR2: LNHNV, YYDKDF (reference sequence). Trimming cost V 3 bases and J 2 bases, with 8 bases left between them. In DNA form, the CDR3 reads TGTGCCACCAGCAGGGACGCAGCCTACGAGCAGTACTTC. This encodes CATSRDAAYEQYF.

V is TRBV9 and J is TRBJ2-1, with 12 positions matching TRBD1. The germline V gene encodes CDR1 SGDLS and CDR2 YYNGEE. The V and J ends lost 0 bases and 6 bases, in that order; junction bases with no gene match: 1. The CDR3 contains 15 residues. The CDR3 nucleotides are TGTGCCAGCAGCGTAGGGGGACAGGGGGCCAATGAGCAGTTCTTC. The encoded protein is CASSVGGQGANEQFF.

V usage is TRBV13 and J usage is TRBJ2-1; 13 nucleotides agree with TRBD2. This CDR3 has 16 amino acids. V gave up 4 bases and J gave up 4 bases; unmatched junction bases: 4. CDR1 and CDR2 (germline): PRHDT, FYEKMQ (reference sequence). The CDR3 loop is CASSSGGLAGYNEQFF. The CDR3 bases are TGTGCCAGCAGCTCAGGGGGACTAGCGGGATACAATGAGCAGTTCTTC.

V usage is TRBV11-2 and J usage is TRBJ1-2; the D is unclear. The CDR3 runs to 12 residues. The ends were cut back, 1 base at V and 5 bases at J, with 5 bases in the middle. Germline V gene data show CDR1 as SGHAT and CDR2 as FQNNGV. CDR3 region: CASSLGSYGYTF. CDR3 bases: TGTGCCAGCAGCTTAGGCAGTTATGGCTACACCTTC.

The genes are TRBV4-2 and TRBJ1-2, with D possibly being TRBD1 (5 bases). Germline V gene data show CDR1 as LGHNA and CDR2 as YNFKEQ. There are 17 residues in the CDR3. Trimming stripped 1 base from V and 0 bases from J, with 15 bases between. The CDR3 is CASSQGVLGQANYGYTF. CDR3 nucleotide sequence: TGTGCCAGCAGCCAAGGGGTTCTGGGGCAGGCTAACTATGGCTACACCTTC.

V and J are TRBV19 and TRBJ1-1, with D uncertain. Trimming left V 7 bases short and J 6 bases short, with 18 bases between. The length of the CDR3 is 14 residues. Germline assignment: CDR1 LNHDA and CDR2 SQIVND (reference sequence). The CDR3 sequence: CASKVEETSSEAFF. The CDR3 DNA follows: TGTGCCAGTAAAGTCGAAGAAACTTCTTCTGAAGCTTTCTTT.

The DNA of the CDR3 is TGTGCCAGCAGTTTAACGGGACGTCGGCTGAACACTGAAGCTTTCTTT. Protein: CASSLTGRRLNTEAFF. The chain links TRBV28 to TRBJ1-1, with D possibly TRBD1 on 5 matching bases. Per germline, CDR1 MDHEN and CDR2 SYDVKM. V was trimmed by 2 bases and J by 0 bases, leaving 13 bases between them. The CDR3 covers 16 residues.